This T cell receptor beta chain was found in a study of blood T cell repertoires in COVID-19. Trimming pared 6 bases from V and 3 bases from J, leaving 18 bases between. The germline V gene encodes CDR1 SQVTM and CDR2 ANQGSEA. The CDR3 is 15 residues long. This clone was seen a single time. Measured with immunoSEQ multiplex PCR; TCRdb has only the in-frame clones, and not every one. The table has 300,000 to 400,000 clones, about nine tenths seen once. The sequence was collected from a man between 45 and 60 years old with active or convalescent COVID-19. Sequencing was done on a sample of peripheral blood. The chain uses TRBV29-1 and TRBJ2-1; a weak D match, TRBD1 (5 bases). The DNA for the CDR3 is TGCAGCGTGGACCAGACAGCCCCTCGCTACAATGAGCAGTTCTTC. This translates into CSVDQTAPRYNEQFF.